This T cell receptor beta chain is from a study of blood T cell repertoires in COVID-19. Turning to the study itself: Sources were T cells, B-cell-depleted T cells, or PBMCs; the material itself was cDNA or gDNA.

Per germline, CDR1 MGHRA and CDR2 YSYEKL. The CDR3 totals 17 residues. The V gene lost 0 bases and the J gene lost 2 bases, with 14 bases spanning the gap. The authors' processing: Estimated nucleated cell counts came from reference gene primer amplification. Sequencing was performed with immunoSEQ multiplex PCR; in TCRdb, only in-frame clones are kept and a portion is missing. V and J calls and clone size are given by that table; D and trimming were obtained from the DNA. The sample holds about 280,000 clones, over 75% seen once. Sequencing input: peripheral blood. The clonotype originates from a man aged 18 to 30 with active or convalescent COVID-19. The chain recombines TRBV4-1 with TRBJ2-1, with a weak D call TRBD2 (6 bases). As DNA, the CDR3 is TGCGCCAGCAGCCAAGATCGGGGCGGGATACCCTACAATGAGCAGTTCTTC. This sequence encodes CASSQDRGGIPYNEQFF.